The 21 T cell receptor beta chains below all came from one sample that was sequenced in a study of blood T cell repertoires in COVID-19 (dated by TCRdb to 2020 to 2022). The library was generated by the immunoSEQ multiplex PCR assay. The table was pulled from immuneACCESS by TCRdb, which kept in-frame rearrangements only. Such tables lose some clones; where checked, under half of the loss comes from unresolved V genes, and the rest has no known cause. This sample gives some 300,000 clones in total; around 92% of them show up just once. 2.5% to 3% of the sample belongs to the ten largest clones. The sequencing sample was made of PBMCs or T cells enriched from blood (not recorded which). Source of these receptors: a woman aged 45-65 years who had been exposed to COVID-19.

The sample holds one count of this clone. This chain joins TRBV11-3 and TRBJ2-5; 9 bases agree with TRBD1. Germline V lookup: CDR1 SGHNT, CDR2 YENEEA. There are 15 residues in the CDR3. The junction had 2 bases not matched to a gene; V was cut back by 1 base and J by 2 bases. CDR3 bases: TGTGCCAGCAGCTTAGGGACAGGGGAACAAGAGACCCAGTACTTC. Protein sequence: CASSLGTGEQETQYF. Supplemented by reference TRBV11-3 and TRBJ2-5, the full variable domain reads EAGVVQSPRYKIIEKKQPVAFWCNPISGHNTLYWYLQNLGQGPELLIRYENEEAVDDSQLPKDRFSAERLKGVDSTLKIQPAELGDSAVYLCASSLGTGEQETQYFGPGTRLLVL.

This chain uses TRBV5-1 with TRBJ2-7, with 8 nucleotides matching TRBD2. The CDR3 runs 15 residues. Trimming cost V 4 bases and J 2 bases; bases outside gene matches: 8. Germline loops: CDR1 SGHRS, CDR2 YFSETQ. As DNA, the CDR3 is TGCGCCAGCAGCATGTCCGGGACTAGACCCTACGAGCAGTACTTC. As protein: CASSMSGTRPYEQYF.

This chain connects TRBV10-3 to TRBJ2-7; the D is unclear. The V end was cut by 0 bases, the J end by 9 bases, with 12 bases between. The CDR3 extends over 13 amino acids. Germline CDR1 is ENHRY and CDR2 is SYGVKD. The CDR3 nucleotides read TGTGCCATCAGTGAGTCTGGCGGAGCCCCGCAGTACTTC. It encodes CAISESGGAPQYF.

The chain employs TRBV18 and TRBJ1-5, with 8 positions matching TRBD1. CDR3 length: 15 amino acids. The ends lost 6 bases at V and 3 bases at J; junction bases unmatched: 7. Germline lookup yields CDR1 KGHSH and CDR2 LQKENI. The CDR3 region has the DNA TGTGCCAGCTCGGTAATACAGGGGGACAATCAGCCCCAGCATTTT. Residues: CASSVIQGDNQPQHF.

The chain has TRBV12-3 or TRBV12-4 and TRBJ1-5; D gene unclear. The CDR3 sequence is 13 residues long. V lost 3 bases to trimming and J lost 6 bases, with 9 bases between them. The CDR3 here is CASSLPGFQPQHF. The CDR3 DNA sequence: TGTGCCAGCAGTTTGCCCGGGTTTCAGCCCCAGCATTTT.

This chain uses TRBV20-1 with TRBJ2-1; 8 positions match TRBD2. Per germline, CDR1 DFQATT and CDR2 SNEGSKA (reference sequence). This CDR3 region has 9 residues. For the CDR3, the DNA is TGCAGCGCGGGGGGTGAGCAGTTCTTC. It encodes CSAGGEQFF.

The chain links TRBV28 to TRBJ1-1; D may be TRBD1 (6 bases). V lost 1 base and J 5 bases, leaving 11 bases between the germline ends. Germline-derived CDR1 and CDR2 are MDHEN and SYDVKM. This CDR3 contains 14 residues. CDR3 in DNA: TGTGCCAGCAGTTTATACAGGGCGGAAACTGAAGCTTTCTTT. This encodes CASSLYRAETEAFF. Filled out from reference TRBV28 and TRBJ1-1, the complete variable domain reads DVKVTQSSRYLVKRTGEKVFLECVQDMDHENMFWYRQDPGLGLRLIYFSYDVKMKEKGDIPEGYSVSREKKERFSLILESASTNQTSMYLCASSLYRAETEAFFGQGTRLTVV.

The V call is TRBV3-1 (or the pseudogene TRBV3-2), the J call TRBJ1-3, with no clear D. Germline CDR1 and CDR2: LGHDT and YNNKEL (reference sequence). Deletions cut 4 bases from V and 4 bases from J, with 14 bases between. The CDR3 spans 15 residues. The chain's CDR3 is CASSRRPTPGNTIYF. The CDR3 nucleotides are TGTGCCAGCAGCCGGAGACCTACCCCGGGAAACACCATATATTTT.

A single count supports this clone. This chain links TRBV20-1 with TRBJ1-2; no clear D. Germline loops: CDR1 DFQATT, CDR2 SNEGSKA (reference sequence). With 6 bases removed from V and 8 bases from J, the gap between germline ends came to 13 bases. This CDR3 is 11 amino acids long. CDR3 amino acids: CSAAPPWGYTF. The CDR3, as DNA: TGCAGTGCCGCGCCGCCGTGGGGCTACACCTTC.

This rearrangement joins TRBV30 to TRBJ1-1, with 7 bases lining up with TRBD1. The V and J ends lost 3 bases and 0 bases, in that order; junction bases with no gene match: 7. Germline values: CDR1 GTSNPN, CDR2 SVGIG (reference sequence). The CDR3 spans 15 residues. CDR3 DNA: TGTGCCTGGAGGATCCAGGGGGTAATGAACACTGAAGCTTTCTTT. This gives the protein CAWRIQGVMNTEAFF.

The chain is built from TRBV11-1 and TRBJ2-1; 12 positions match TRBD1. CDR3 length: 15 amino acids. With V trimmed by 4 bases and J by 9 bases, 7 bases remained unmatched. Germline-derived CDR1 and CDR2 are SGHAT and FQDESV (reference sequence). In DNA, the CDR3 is TGTGCCAGCAGCTCGCCGGGACAGGGGGCGCGTGAGCAGTTCTTC. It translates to CASSSPGQGAREQFF.

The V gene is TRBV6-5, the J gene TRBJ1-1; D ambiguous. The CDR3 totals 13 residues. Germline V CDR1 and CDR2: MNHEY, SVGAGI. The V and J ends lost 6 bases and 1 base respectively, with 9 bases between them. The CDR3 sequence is CASSEVQNTEAFF. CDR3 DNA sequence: TGTGCCAGCAGCGAGGTCCAGAACACTGAAGCTTTCTTT.

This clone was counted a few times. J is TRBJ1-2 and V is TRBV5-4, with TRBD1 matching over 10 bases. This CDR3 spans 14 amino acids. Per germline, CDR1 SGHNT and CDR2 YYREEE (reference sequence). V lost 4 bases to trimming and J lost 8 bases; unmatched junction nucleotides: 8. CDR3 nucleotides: TGTGCCAGCAGCCGAAGACAGGGGGCTGTAGGCTACACCTTC. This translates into CASSRRQGAVGYTF.

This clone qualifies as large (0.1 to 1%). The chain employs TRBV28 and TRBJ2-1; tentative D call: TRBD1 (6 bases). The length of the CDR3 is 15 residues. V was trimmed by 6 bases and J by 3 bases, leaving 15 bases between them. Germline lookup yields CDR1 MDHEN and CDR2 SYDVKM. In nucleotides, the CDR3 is TGTGCCAGCAGACTACAGGGTTTGTTCTACAATGAGCAGTTCTTC. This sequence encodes CASRLQGLFYNEQFF. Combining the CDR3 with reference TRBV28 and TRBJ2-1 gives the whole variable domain DVKVTQSSRYLVKRTGEKVFLECVQDMDHENMFWYRQDPGLGLRLIYFSYDVKMKEKGDIPEGYSVSREKKERFSLILESASTNQTSMYLCASRLQGLFYNEQFFGPGTRLTVL.

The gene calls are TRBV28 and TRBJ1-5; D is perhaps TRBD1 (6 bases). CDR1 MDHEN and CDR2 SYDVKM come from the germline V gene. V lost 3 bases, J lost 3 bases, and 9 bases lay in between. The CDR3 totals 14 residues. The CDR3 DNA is TGTGCCAGCAGTTTCGGACAGAACAATCAGCCCCAGCATTTT. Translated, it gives CASSFGQNNQPQHF.

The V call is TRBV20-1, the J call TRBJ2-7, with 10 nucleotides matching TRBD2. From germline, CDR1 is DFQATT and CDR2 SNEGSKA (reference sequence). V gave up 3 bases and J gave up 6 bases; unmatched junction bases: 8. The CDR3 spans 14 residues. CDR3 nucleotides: TGCAGTGCTAGTTCCAGCGGGGGGGCCTCCGAGCAGTACTTC. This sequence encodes CSASSSGGASEQYF.

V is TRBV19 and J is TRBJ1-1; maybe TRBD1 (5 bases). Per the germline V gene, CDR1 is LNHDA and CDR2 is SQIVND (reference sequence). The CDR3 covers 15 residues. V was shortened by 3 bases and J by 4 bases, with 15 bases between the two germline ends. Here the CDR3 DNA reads TGTGCCAGTAGTATGACTCAGGGAGGAGGCACTGAAGCTTTCTTT. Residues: CASSMTQGGGTEAFF.

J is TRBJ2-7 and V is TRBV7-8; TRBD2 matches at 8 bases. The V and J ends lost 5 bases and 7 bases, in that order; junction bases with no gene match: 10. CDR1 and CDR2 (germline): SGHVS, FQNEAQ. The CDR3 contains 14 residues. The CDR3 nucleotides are TGTGCCAGCAGCCCCCGGGAGGGTAATAGGGAGCAGTACTTC. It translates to CASSPREGNREQYF. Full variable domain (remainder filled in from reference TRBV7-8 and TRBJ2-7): GAGVSQSPRYKVAKRGQDVALRCDPISGHVSLFWYQQALGQGPEFLTYFQNEAQLDKSGLPSDRFFAERPEGSVSTLKIQRTQQEDSAVYLCASSPREGNREQYFGPGTRLTVT.

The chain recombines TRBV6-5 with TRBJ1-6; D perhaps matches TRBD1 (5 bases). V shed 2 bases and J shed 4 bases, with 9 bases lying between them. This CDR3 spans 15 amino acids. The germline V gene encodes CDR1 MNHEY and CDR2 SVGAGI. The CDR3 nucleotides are TGTGCCAGCAGTTACGAGACAGCATATAATTCACCCCTCCACTTT. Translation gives CASSYETAYNSPLHF.

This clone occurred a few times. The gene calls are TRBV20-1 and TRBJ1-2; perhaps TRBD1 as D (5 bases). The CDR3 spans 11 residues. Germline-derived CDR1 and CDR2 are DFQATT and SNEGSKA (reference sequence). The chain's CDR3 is CRGPGGYGYTF. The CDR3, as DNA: TGCAGGGGCCCCGGGGGGTATGGCTACACCTTC.

The CDR3 loop reads CASSQDPDRDEKLFF. CDR3 bases: TGCGCCAGCAGCCAAGATCCGGACAGGGATGAAAAACTGTTTTTT. The rearrangement joins TRBV4-1 to TRBJ1-4, with 8 nucleotides matching TRBD1. The CDR3 consists of 15 residues. Germline lookup yields CDR1 MGHRA and CDR2 YSYEKL. J lost 6 bases, V lost 0 bases, and 3 bases had no gene match.